The 2 T cell receptor beta chains given below trace back to one sample, sequenced in a study of T cell responses to AZD1222 COVID-19 vaccine. This table comes from immunoSEQ multiplex PCR, and its TCRdb copy is limited to in-frame clones, with some not included. Of around 140,000 clones listed, more than 80% are singletons. This material consisted of peripheral blood, taken on day 0 of MenACWY control vaccination. All receptors derive from an adult in good health.

The V and J genes are TRBV2 and TRBJ2-3; no firm D call. Between the trimmed V and J ends, which lost 3 bases and 4 bases, there was a span of 8 bases. The CDR3 spans 13 residues. Germline CDR1 is SNHLY and CDR2 is FYNNEI. The chain's CDR3 is CASSEISPDTQYF. CDR3 nucleotide sequence: TGTGCCAGCAGTGAGATCTCGCCAGATACGCAGTATTTT.

The V and J genes are TRBV5-4 and TRBJ2-1; D is perhaps TRBD2 (6 bases). From germline, CDR1 is SGHNT and CDR2 YYREEE (reference sequence). CDR3 size: 15 residues. With 2 bases removed from V and 5 bases from J, the gap between germline ends came to 14 bases. The CDR3 region is CASSFRSGGDNEQFF. The CDR3, as DNA: TGTGCCAGCAGCTTTCGAAGCGGAGGGGACAATGAGCAGTTCTTC.